The 12 T cell receptor beta chains below all came from one sample that was sequenced in a study of PD-1 blockade in classical Hodgkin lymphoma (TCRdb year 2020). Library preparation employed the immunoSEQ multiplex PCR assay. In its TCRdb copy, this immuneACCESS table keeps in-frame sequences only and misses some clones. Where compared with another copy, unresolved V genes explain less than half of these, and the others have no known cause. The sample profile shows some 40,000 clones; approximately 69% of them were found once. Together, the top ten hold roughly an eighth of the sample. The time point label of this sample denotes: cycle 2 day 1 (C2D1) of nivolumab. Relapse after autologous stem cell transplantation had occurred in all trial patients, and cohorts A, B and C were distinguished by prior brentuximab vedotin exposure. The specimen comprised peripheral blood mononuclear cells (PBMCs), sampled before the second cycle of nivolumab. The receptors stem from a human donor with classical Hodgkin lymphoma.

This clone was counted a single time. This rearrangement joins TRBV2 to TRBJ2-7, with 8 bases lining up with TRBD2. The V gene end was trimmed by 5 bases and the J gene end by 6 bases; junction bases not matched to a gene: 12. There are 15 residues in the CDR3. Germline CDR1 SNHLY, CDR2 FYNNEI. The CDR3 nucleotides are TGTGCCAGCAGTCCACTGATTAGCGGGACGTTCGAGCAGTACTTC. This translates into CASSPLISGTFEQYF.

This clone is categorized as medium-sized. The same CDR3 can be traced to other DNA sequences in this sample. The chain is built from TRBV19 and TRBJ1-3; D is possibly TRBD1 (5 bases). The CDR3 extends over 16 amino acids. V was clipped by 5 bases and J by 0 bases, with 14 bases between them. Germline assignment: CDR1 LNHDA and CDR2 SQIVND (reference sequence). The CDR3 region has the DNA TGTGCCAGTAGTCCTCAGGGACGGAGCTCTGGAAACACCATATATTTT. Its protein is CASSPQGRSSGNTIYF.

In its sample, this clone ranks as medium-sized. CDR3 region: CASSYSRNTEAFF. The CDR3 DNA reads TGTGCCAGCAGTTACTCCCGGAACACTGAAGCTTTCTTT. This chain joins TRBV6-5 and TRBJ1-1; unclear D gene. Germline V gene lookup returns CDR1 MNHEY and CDR2 SVGAGI. The CDR3 runs to 13 residues. Between the trimmed V and J ends, which lost 0 bases and 1 base, there was a span of 3 bases.

The chain carries TRBV19 and TRBJ2-1; 10 nucleotides match TRBD2. Trimming at V came to 2 bases and at J to 5 bases, leaving 3 bases not matched to a gene. Germline CDR1 reads LNHDA; CDR2 reads SQIVND (reference sequence). The CDR3 totals 15 residues. The CDR3 DNA follows: TGTGCCAGTAGTATAATAGCGGGAGGCCACAATGAGCAGTTCTTC. Its translation: CASSIIAGGHNEQFF. Combining the CDR3 with reference TRBV19 and TRBJ2-1 gives the whole variable domain DGGITQSPKYLFRKEGQNVTLSCEQNLNHDAMYWYRQDPGQGLRLIYYSQIVNDFQKGDIAEGYSVSREKKESFPLTVTSAQKNPTAFYLCASSIIAGGHNEQFFGPGTRLTVL.

The V gene is TRBV11-3, the J gene TRBJ2-5; D might be TRBD1 or TRBD2, each matching 7 bases. The CDR3 runs 16 residues. The germline gives CDR1 SGHNT, CDR2 YENEEA. V was trimmed by 4 bases and J by 2 bases, leaving 17 bases between them. DNA for the CDR3: TGTGCCAGCAGCTACAGGACAGGCGGGGGTCAAGAGACCCAGTACTTC. Encoded protein: CASSYRTGGGQETQYF.

The chain carries TRBV7-6 and TRBJ1-6; 11 bases map to TRBD1. With 0 bases clipped from V and 6 bases from J, the junction kept 4 bases outside the gene matches. The CDR3 extends over 17 amino acids. Germline V gene lookup returns CDR1 SGHVS and CDR2 FNYEAQ. The CDR3: CASSLAPGTGGNSPLHF. Written as DNA, the CDR3 is TGTGCCAGCAGCTTAGCTCCCGGGACAGGGGGTAATTCACCCCTCCACTTT.

About this clone itself: A junction boundary mismatches the germline segment, possibly from a read error. This rearrangement joins TRBV11-2 to TRBJ1-1; D is unclear. The CDR3 is 11 residues long. Germline CDR1 reads SGHAT; CDR2 reads FQNNGV. The CDR3 bases are TGTGCCAGCAGCTTCCACACAGAAGCTTTCTTT. Protein: CASSFHTEAFF.

This chain's CDR3 is CASSSGRDEKLFF. The DNA for the CDR3 is TGTGCCAGCAGCAGTGGGCGGGATGAAAAACTGTTTTTT. The chain is built from TRBV13 and TRBJ1-4; D ambiguous. CDR3 size: 13 residues. Germline CDR1 reads PRHDT; CDR2 reads FYEKMQ (reference sequence). V was trimmed by 5 bases and J by 6 bases, leaving 10 bases between them.

The chain recombines TRBV13 with TRBJ2-1; D not resolved. Trimming removed 2 bases from V and 8 bases from J, with 13 bases in between. This CDR3 is 14 amino acids long. Germline V gene lookup returns CDR1 PRHDT and CDR2 FYEKMQ (reference sequence). The CDR3 DNA is TGTGCCAGCAGCTTAAACCCCTCGAGACATGAGCAGTTCTTC. Encoded protein: CASSLNPSRHEQFF.

The chain is built from TRBV5-4 and TRBJ1-2; 7 nucleotides line up with TRBD1. Germline assignment: CDR1 SGHNT and CDR2 YYREEE (reference sequence). Trimming removed 6 bases from V and 8 bases from J; junction bases left unmatched: 10. This CDR3 is 13 amino acids long. The CDR3 coding sequence is TGTGCCAGCACGAGTCCCAGGGGGGACGGCTACACCTTC. It encodes CASTSPRGDGYTF.

The chain is built from TRBV7-3 and TRBJ2-1; the match to TRBD2 covers 11 bases. The V and J ends lost 5 bases and 3 bases, in that order; junction bases with no gene match: 3. Germline V gene data show CDR1 as SGHTA and CDR2 as FQGTGA. The CDR3 has 15 residues. CDR3 nucleotides: TGTGCCAGCAGCGCCACTAGCGGGAGCTACAATGAGCAGTTCTTC. It codes for CASSATSGSYNEQFF.

The chain couples TRBV5-5 to TRBJ2-1, with 10 bases aligning to TRBD1. Germline lookup yields CDR1 SGHKS and CDR2 YYEKEE (reference sequence). The V and J ends lost 3 bases and 1 base, in that order; junction bases with no gene match: 1. The CDR3 spans 15 residues. The CDR3 region has the DNA TGTGCCAGCAGCTCGGGACAGGGGTCCTACAATGAGCAGTTCTTC. This translates into CASSSGQGSYNEQFF.